The T cell receptor beta chain described here comes from a study of T cell clonality in common variable immunodeficiency. Libraries were prepared by immunoSEQ multiplex PCR; TCRdb keeps only in-frame clonotypes and omits some of them. The profile covers tens of thousands of clones, none occurring a single time. This clone occurred many times. The read comes to an end 3 residues before the CDR3 does, leaving the germline J gene to fill in the end. Germline CDR1 reads DFQATT; CDR2 reads SNEGSKA (reference sequence). The CDR3 runs to 13 residues. Trimming took off 5 bases at V and 9 bases at J, with 17 bases between the two ends.

The chain couples TRBV20-1 to TRBJ2-1; D is perhaps TRBD1 or TRBD2 (6 bases each). The clonotype was recovered from a person between 18 and 75 years old in good health. The sequencing sample was made of peripheral blood mononuclear cells. The CDR3 protein is CSAGWAGEVEQFF. The sequenced CDR3 bases are TGCAGTGCTGGGTGGGCAGGGGAGGTTGAG.